This is a list of T cell receptor beta chains from one sample in a study of T cell changes during pregnancy in multiple sclerosis. The repertoire was sequenced with immunoSEQ multiplex PCR; TCRdb's copy has only in-frame clones and lacks some. The sample records about 85,000 clones, approximately 91% being singletons. The specimen was peripheral blood, collected in the first trimester of pregnancy. Receptors were obtained from a female donor with multiple sclerosis, enrolled in a pregnancy study. Each CDR3 is given with its conserved first and last residue. D genes are given only for firm matches. Clone size, where shown, is once, few, many, or a class for clones that have expanded.

J gene: TRBJ1-1
V gene: TRBV4-3
D gene: TRBD1
clone size: -
CDR3 protein: CASKDRAGEAFF
CDR3 DNA: TGCGCCAGCAAGGACAGGGCTGGTGAAGCTTTCTTT

J gene: TRBJ2-7
V gene: TRBV28
D gene: -
clone size: few
CDR3 protein: CASSSLLKDGVLYSYEQYF
CDR3 DNA: TGTGCCAGCAGTTCCCTGCTCAAGGACGGGGTCCTTTACTCCTACGAGCAGTACTTC

J gene: TRBJ2-2
V gene: TRBV30
D gene: TRBD2
clone size: -
CDR3 protein: CAWRSGLISGELFF
CDR3 DNA: TGTGCCTGGAGGTCGGGACTAATCTCCGGGGAGCTGTTTTTT

J gene: TRBJ1-6
V gene: TRBV5-1
D gene: TRBD1
clone size: -
CDR3 protein: CASSLGGQGKNSPLHF
CDR3 DNA: TGCGCCAGCAGCTTGGGGGGACAGGGAAAAAATTCACCCCTCCACTTT

J gene: TRBJ2-2
V gene: TRBV10-3
D gene: TRBD1
clone size: -
CDR3 protein: CAIGTGADTGELFF
CDR3 DNA: TGTGCCATCGGTACAGGGGCAGACACCGGGGAGCTGTTTTTT

J gene: TRBJ2-3
V gene: TRBV10-3
D gene: TRBD2
clone size: -
CDR3 protein: CAISQLAGSSTDTQYF
CDR3 DNA: TGTGCCATCAGTCAGCTAGCGGGGTCTAGCACAGATACGCAGTATTTT

J gene: TRBJ2-6
V gene: TRBV5-1
D gene: TRBD2
clone size: -
CDR3 protein: CASSLGQRGNASGANVLTF
CDR3 DNA: TGCGCCAGCAGCTTAGGTCAGCGGGGGAACGCCTCTGGGGCCAACGTCCTGACTTTC

J gene: TRBJ2-2
V gene: TRBV11-2
D gene: TRBD2
clone size: once
CDR3 protein: CASSWAGDGELFF
CDR3 DNA: TGTGCCAGCAGCTGGGCGGGGGACGGGGAGCTGTTTTTT

J gene: TRBJ2-5
V gene: TRBV12-5
D gene: -
clone size: -
CDR3 protein: CASGLGLQVQETQYF
CDR3 DNA: TGTGCTAGTGGTTTGGGGCTACAGGTTCAAGAGACCCAGTACTTC

J gene: TRBJ2-4
V gene: TRBV28
D gene: TRBD1
clone size: -
CDR3 protein: CASSHVGQGKNIQYF
CDR3 DNA: TGTGCCAGCAGTCACGTCGGACAGGGAAAAAACATTCAGTACTTC

J gene: TRBJ1-2
V gene: TRBV2
D gene: -
clone size: -
CDR3 protein: CARAPRDSYGYTF
CDR3 DNA: TGTGCCAGGGCCCCTAGGGACTCCTATGGCTACACCTTC

J gene: TRBJ2-1
V gene: TRBV18
D gene: TRBD2
clone size: -
CDR3 protein: CASSPGTSGRNEQFF
CDR3 DNA: TGTGCCAGCTCACCCGGGACTAGCGGGCGAAATGAGCAGTTCTTC

J gene: TRBJ1-3
V gene: TRBV19
D gene: TRBD1
clone size: -
CDR3 protein: CASNVGHTKGAMRSGNTIYF
CDR3 DNA: TGTGCCAGTAATGTCGGGCATACCAAGGGGGCCATGAGGTCTGGAAACACCATATATTTT

J gene: TRBJ1-5
V gene: TRBV2
D gene: -
clone size: -
CDR3 protein: CATRRDSNQPQHF
CDR3 DNA: TGTGCCACCAGGCGGGATAGCAATCAGCCCCAGCATTTT

J gene: TRBJ2-2
V gene: TRBV27
D gene: TRBD1
clone size: -
CDR3 protein: CASKDPGQENTGELFF
CDR3 DNA: TGTGCCAGCAAGGATCCGGGACAGGAGAACACCGGGGAGCTGTTTTTT

J gene: TRBJ2-1
V gene: TRBV4-3
D gene: TRBD1
clone size: once
CDR3 protein: CASSQDWRQGGNEQFF
CDR3 DNA: TGCGCCAGCAGCCAAGATTGGAGACAGGGGGGTAATGAGCAGTTCTTC

J gene: TRBJ1-2
V gene: TRBV19
D gene: TRBD1
clone size: few
CDR3 protein: CASSIPRTGGPYGYTF
CDR3 DNA: TGTGCCAGTAGTATACCCAGGACAGGAGGACCCTATGGCTACACCTTC

J gene: TRBJ1-1
V gene: TRBV28
D gene: -
clone size: -
CDR3 protein: CASKETNTEAFF
CDR3 DNA: TGTGCCAGCAAGGAGACGAACACTGAAGCTTTCTTT

J gene: TRBJ1-1
V gene: TRBV2
D gene: -
clone size: -
CDR3 protein: CASSESGDGVAFF
CDR3 DNA: TGTGCCAGCAGTGAATCGGGGGATGGAGTGGCTTTCTTT

J gene: TRBJ2-5
V gene: TRBV11-3
D gene: -
clone size: -
CDR3 protein: CASSPRGGSVLETQYF
CDR3 DNA: TGTGCCAGCAGCCCAAGGGGAGGCTCGGTACTAGAGACCCAGTACTTC

J gene: TRBJ2-7
V gene: TRBV6-5
D gene: -
clone size: -
CDR3 protein: CASSEKRPGPYEQYF
CDR3 DNA: TGTGCCAGCAGCGAAAAGAGACCGGGTCCCTACGAGCAGTACTTC

J gene: TRBJ2-3
V gene: TRBV9
D gene: -
clone size: -
CDR3 protein: CASSPRRGGTDTQYF
CDR3 DNA: TGTGCCAGCAGCCCCCGTAGGGGGGGAACAGATACGCAGTATTTT

J gene: TRBJ2-1
V gene: TRBV5-1
D gene: TRBD2
clone size: -
CDR3 protein: CASSLGLAGGYNEQFF
CDR3 DNA: TGCGCCAGCAGCTTGGGGCTAGCGGGGGGATACAATGAGCAGTTCTTC

J gene: TRBJ2-1
V gene: TRBV19
D gene: TRBD2
clone size: -
CDR3 protein: CASSKGLAGFYNEQFF
CDR3 DNA: TGTGCCAGTAGTAAAGGACTAGCGGGATTCTACAATGAGCAGTTCTTC

J gene: TRBJ2-1
V gene: TRBV29-1
D gene: TRBD2
clone size: -
CDR3 protein: CSVGRVAGGTNEQFF
CDR3 DNA: TGCAGCGTCGGGCGGGTAGCGGGGGGCACCAATGAGCAGTTCTTC

J gene: TRBJ2-6
V gene: TRBV7-9
D gene: TRBD1
clone size: -
CDR3 protein: CASSFTGQTISSGANVLTF
CDR3 DNA: TGTGCCAGCAGCTTCACGGGACAGACGATCAGCTCTGGGGCCAACGTCCTGACTTTC

J gene: TRBJ2-3
V gene: TRBV11-3
D gene: -
clone size: -
CDR3 protein: CASSLEQGPLGTQYF
CDR3 DNA: TGTGCCAGCAGCTTAGAGCAGGGGCCCTTAGGGACGCAGTATTTT

J gene: TRBJ1-1
V gene: TRBV5-1
D gene: TRBD1
clone size: -
CDR3 protein: CASTPSGQGFMNTEAFF
CDR3 DNA: TGCGCCAGCACCCCTTCGGGACAGGGTTTCATGAACACTGAAGCTTTCTTT

J gene: TRBJ1-6
V gene: TRBV28
D gene: TRBD1
clone size: -
CDR3 protein: CASSLPTGQGRSPLHF
CDR3 DNA: TGTGCCAGCAGTTTACCCACGGGACAGGGACGGTCACCCCTCCACTTT

J gene: TRBJ2-1
V gene: TRBV9
D gene: TRBD1
clone size: once
CDR3 protein: CASSPAGTGIYNEQFF
CDR3 DNA: TGTGCCAGCAGCCCAGCCGGGACAGGGATCTACAATGAGCAGTTCTTC

J gene: TRBJ2-3
V gene: TRBV6-1
D gene: TRBD2
clone size: -
CDR3 protein: CASSPSGGGSDTQYF
CDR3 DNA: TGTGCCAGCAGTCCTAGCGGGGGTGGCTCAGATACGCAGTATTTT

J gene: TRBJ1-2
V gene: TRBV14
D gene: -
clone size: -
CDR3 protein: CASSQGQNYGYTF
CDR3 DNA: TGTGCCAGCAGCCAAGGACAAAACTATGGCTACACCTTC

J gene: TRBJ2-5
V gene: TRBV29-1
D gene: TRBD2
clone size: -
CDR3 protein: CSGGLARGGDQETQYF
CDR3 DNA: TGCAGCGGGGGACTAGCGCGAGGAGGCGATCAAGAGACCCAGTACTTC

J gene: TRBJ1-1
V gene: TRBV6-5
D gene: -
clone size: once
CDR3 protein: CASSYSNGDMNTEAFF
CDR3 DNA: TGTGCCAGCAGTTACTCGAATGGAGATATGAACACTGAAGCTTTCTTT

J gene: TRBJ2-1
V gene: TRBV19
D gene: TRBD2
clone size: -
CDR3 protein: CASGTSGSYNEQFF
CDR3 DNA: TGTGCCAGCGGGACTAGCGGGAGCTACAATGAGCAGTTCTTC

J gene: TRBJ2-3
V gene: TRBV9
D gene: -
clone size: -
CDR3 protein: CASSVGGTDTQYF
CDR3 DNA: TGTGCCAGCAGCGTAGGAGGCACAGATACGCAGTATTTT

J gene: TRBJ2-1
V gene: TRBV11-2
D gene: TRBD2
clone size: -
CDR3 protein: CASSSLGTSGGTYNEQFF
CDR3 DNA: TGTGCCAGCAGCTCGTTGGGGACTAGCGGGGGTACCTACAATGAGCAGTTCTTC

J gene: TRBJ2-3
V gene: TRBV19
D gene: -
clone size: -
CDR3 protein: CASMSVSTDTQYF
CDR3 DNA: TGTGCCAGTATGAGCGTTAGCACAGATACGCAGTATTTT

J gene: TRBJ2-1
V gene: TRBV7-9
D gene: TRBD2
clone size: -
CDR3 protein: CASLTSGRAHEQFF
CDR3 DNA: TGTGCCAGCCTTACTAGCGGGAGGGCCCATGAGCAGTTCTTC

J gene: TRBJ1-2
V gene: TRBV6-1
D gene: -
clone size: -
CDR3 protein: CASSEDPWGDGYTF
CDR3 DNA: TGTGCCAGCAGTGAAGATCCGTGGGGGGATGGCTACACCTTC

J gene: TRBJ2-3
V gene: TRBV5-1
D gene: -
clone size: -
CDR3 protein: CASSSGLSTDTQYF
CDR3 DNA: TGCGCCAGCAGCTCGGGACTCAGCACAGATACGCAGTATTTT

J gene: TRBJ2-7
V gene: TRBV18
D gene: TRBD1
clone size: -
CDR3 protein: CASSPLPGGLDEQYF
CDR3 DNA: TGTGCCAGCTCACCATTGCCAGGGGGATTGGACGAGCAGTACTTC

J gene: TRBJ1-2
V gene: TRBV30
D gene: TRBD1
clone size: -
CDR3 protein: CAWGGQGGYGYTF
CDR3 DNA: TGTGCCTGGGGCGGACAGGGGGGCTATGGCTACACCTTC

J gene: TRBJ2-7
V gene: TRBV19
D gene: TRBD1
clone size: -
CDR3 protein: CASSADRASYEQYF
CDR3 DNA: TGTGCCAGTAGTGCGGACAGGGCATCCTACGAGCAGTACTTC

J gene: TRBJ2-3
V gene: TRBV27
D gene: -
clone size: -
CDR3 protein: CASSPGVRGDTQYF
CDR3 DNA: TGTGCCAGCAGCCCCGGAGTCCGGGGAGATACGCAGTATTTT

J gene: TRBJ2-5
V gene: TRBV28
D gene: TRBD2
clone size: -
CDR3 protein: CASSLLAGGRETQYF
CDR3 DNA: TGTGCCAGCAGTTTGCTAGCGGGAGGGCGAGAGACCCAGTACTTC

J gene: TRBJ2-7
V gene: TRBV28
D gene: -
clone size: -
CDR3 protein: CASSSQGAVYEQYF
CDR3 DNA: TGTGCCAGCAGTTCACAGGGAGCGGTCTACGAGCAGTACTTC

J gene: TRBJ1-1
V gene: TRBV29-1
D gene: -
clone size: -
CDR3 protein: CSVWEGYTEAFF
CDR3 DNA: TGCAGCGTGTGGGAGGGGTACACTGAAGCTTTCTTT

J gene: TRBJ2-3
V gene: TRBV9
D gene: TRBD2
clone size: -
CDR3 protein: CASSPRGGFTDTQYF
CDR3 DNA: TGTGCCAGCAGCCCTCGGGGGGGATTCACAGATACGCAGTATTTT

J gene: TRBJ2-7
V gene: TRBV5-4
D gene: -
clone size: -
CDR3 protein: CASSSGQSYEQYF
CDR3 DNA: TGTGCCAGCAGCAGCGGACAGAGTTACGAGCAGTACTTC

J gene: TRBJ2-1
V gene: TRBV13
D gene: TRBD2
clone size: -
CDR3 protein: CASSPLGVVAGKEQFF
CDR3 DNA: TGTGCCAGCAGCCCTCTGGGGGTTGTAGCGGGAAAAGAGCAGTTCTTC

J gene: TRBJ2-2
V gene: TRBV28
D gene: -
clone size: -
CDR3 protein: CASSPTDKYTGELFF
CDR3 DNA: TGTGCCAGCAGCCCCACGGACAAATACACCGGGGAGCTGTTTTTT

J gene: TRBJ2-3
V gene: TRBV4-2
D gene: -
clone size: -
CDR3 protein: CASSQQGRSRSTDTQYF
CDR3 DNA: TGTGCCAGCAGCCAGCAGGGTAGGAGTAGAAGCACAGATACGCAGTATTTT

J gene: TRBJ1-5
V gene: TRBV10-3
D gene: -
clone size: -
CDR3 protein: CAISERQGSNQPQHF
CDR3 DNA: TGTGCCATCAGTGAACGTCAGGGTAGCAATCAGCCCCAGCATTTT

J gene: TRBJ1-1
V gene: TRBV5-1
D gene: -
clone size: -
CDR3 protein: CASSSGQTAGTEAFF
CDR3 DNA: TGCGCCAGCAGCAGCGGACAGACGGCGGGCACTGAAGCTTTCTTT

J gene: TRBJ2-1
V gene: TRBV28
D gene: -
clone size: -
CDR3 protein: CATKLGGGRDEQFF
CDR3 DNA: TGTGCCACAAAATTGGGAGGCGGTCGCGATGAGCAGTTCTTC